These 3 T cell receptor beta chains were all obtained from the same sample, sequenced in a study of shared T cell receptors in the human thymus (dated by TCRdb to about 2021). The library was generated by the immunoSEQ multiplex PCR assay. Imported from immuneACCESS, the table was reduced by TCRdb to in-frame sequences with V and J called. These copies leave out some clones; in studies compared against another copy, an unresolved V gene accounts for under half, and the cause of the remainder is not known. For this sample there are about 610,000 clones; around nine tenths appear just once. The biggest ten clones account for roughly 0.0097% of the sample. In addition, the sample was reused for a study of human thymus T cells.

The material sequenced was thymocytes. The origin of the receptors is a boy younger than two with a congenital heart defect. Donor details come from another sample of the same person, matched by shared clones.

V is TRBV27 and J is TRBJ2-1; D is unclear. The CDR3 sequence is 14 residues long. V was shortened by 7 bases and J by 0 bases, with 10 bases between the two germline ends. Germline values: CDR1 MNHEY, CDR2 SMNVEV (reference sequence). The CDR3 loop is CASNGSSSYNEQFF. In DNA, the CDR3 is TGTGCCAGCAACGGTTCAAGCTCCTACAATGAGCAGTTCTTC.

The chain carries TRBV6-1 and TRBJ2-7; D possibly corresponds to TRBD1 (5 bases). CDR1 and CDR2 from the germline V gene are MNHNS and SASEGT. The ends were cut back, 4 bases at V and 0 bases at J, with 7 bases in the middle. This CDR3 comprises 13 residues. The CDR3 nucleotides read TGTGCCAGCAGTGTGACAGTCTCCTACGAGCAGTACTTC. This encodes CASSVTVSYEQYF.

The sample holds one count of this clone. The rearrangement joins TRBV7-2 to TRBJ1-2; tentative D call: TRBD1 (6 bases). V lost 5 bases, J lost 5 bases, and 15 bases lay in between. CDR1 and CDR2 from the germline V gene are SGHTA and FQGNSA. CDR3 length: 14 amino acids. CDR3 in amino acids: CASSTTGSGYGYTF. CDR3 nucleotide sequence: TGTGCCAGCAGCACGACAGGCTCGGGATATGGCTACACCTTC.